Sequencing of this T cell receptor (beta chain) was carried out in a study of shared clonotypes between healthy human individuals. For every subset, genomic DNA was evenly distributed across several immunoSEQ plates. Data came from immunoSEQ multiplex PCR; TCRdb stores just in-frame clones and leaves some out. The table shows about 480,000 clones, with about 80% occurring only once. The sample consisted of PBMCs. This clonotype was obtained from a woman aged 40-49 years in good health. Some clones in this sample may be carry-over from other donors' samples.

The CDR3 loop is CASSYSVGTAWAFF. Written as DNA, the CDR3 is TGTGCCAGCAGTTACTCGGTGGGGACGGCGTGGGCTTTCTTT. The chain recombines TRBV6-6 with TRBJ1-1; D may be TRBD1 (5 bases). Germline CDR1 reads MNHNY; CDR2 reads SVGAGI (reference sequence). This CDR3 contains 14 residues. V lost 0 bases and J lost 11, with 16 bases in between.